The 2 T cell receptor beta chains reported below all come from one sample, sequenced in a study of shared clonotypes between healthy human individuals. Clones were sequenced by immunoSEQ multiplex PCR, and TCRdb holds only the in-frame ones, with some missing. The sample contains under 2.5 million clones, roughly 90% of which appear only once. The source material was naive CD4+ T cells from PBMCs. Specified subset: CD45RA+ positively selected. Every receptor here comes from a man aged 18 to 29 in good health. Some clones in this sample may be carry-over from other donors' samples.

The chain links TRBV11-2 to TRBJ2-7, with 11 bases identical to TRBD1. In germline, CDR1 is SGHAT, CDR2 FQNNGV. This CDR3 contains 15 residues. J lost 1 base, V lost 4 bases, and 3 bases had no gene match. The CDR3 sequence is CASSWTGGASYEQYF. The CDR3 DNA reads TGTGCCAGCAGCTGGACAGGGGGCGCTTCCTACGAGCAGTACTTC.

This clone occurred once. Other DNA sequences in the same sample also yield this CDR3. This rearrangement joins TRBV28 to TRBJ1-5; the D is unclear. Deletions cut 6 bases from V and 7 bases from J, with 10 bases between. Per the germline V gene, CDR1 is MDHEN and CDR2 is SYDVKM. The CDR3 runs 12 residues. The CDR3 is CASSPLDQPQHF. The CDR3 DNA reads TGTGCCAGCAGCCCGCTAGACCAGCCCCAGCATTTT.